This T cell receptor beta chain came from a study of cytomegalovirus exposure and HLA in healthy donors. Method: immunoSEQ multiplex PCR; TCRdb's copy keeps in-frame clones and lacks some. Of some 76,000 clones in the sample, approximately 95% were seen once. This CDR3 region has 14 residues. The junction had 8 bases not matched to a gene; V was cut back by 7 bases and J by 6 bases. CDR1 WSHSY and CDR2 SAAADI come from the germline V gene. The origin of this receptor is a young woman in good health and CMV-seronegative. Sequenced input: PBMCs. This rearrangement joins TRBV10-2 to TRBJ2-1; 8 nucleotides line up with TRBD1. The CDR3 nucleotides are TGCGCCAGCACCGTACAGGGGGTTAGCAATGAGCAGTTCTTC. Translated, it gives CASTVQGVSNEQFF.